These 24 T cell receptor beta chains were sequenced from one sample in a study of blood T cell repertoires in COVID-19. Sequenced by immunoSEQ multiplex PCR; TCRdb stores in-frame clones only, minus some. The table lists approximately 100,000 clones, 87% of them singletons. The sequenced sample was peripheral blood. All receptors derive from a man aged 65 to 85 with acute or convalescent COVID-19.

The chain couples TRBV12-3 or TRBV12-4 to TRBJ1-1, with D perhaps TRBD1 (5 bases). V lost 3 bases to trimming and J lost 7 bases, with 12 bases between them. The CDR3 contains 13 residues. CDR3 loop: CASSFRQFDEAFF. The CDR3 coding sequence is TGTGCCAGCAGTTTCAGACAGTTCGATGAAGCTTTCTTT.

The gene calls are TRBV6-5 and TRBJ2-7; 7 bases are shared with TRBD1. The CDR3 totals 15 residues. The ends lost 0 bases at V and 2 bases at J; junction bases unmatched: 4. CDR1 and CDR2 (germline): MNHEY, SVGAGI. CDR3 sequence reads: CASSYSGTVAYEQYF. CDR3 in DNA: TGTGCCAGCAGTTACTCGGGGACAGTGGCCTACGAGCAGTACTTC.

This clone showed up just once. The CDR3 region is CASSEGKDRFYTEAFF. As DNA, the CDR3 is TGTGCCAGCAGCGAAGGGAAAGACAGGTTCTACACTGAAGCTTTCTTT. V and J are TRBV3-1 (or the pseudogene TRBV3-2) and TRBJ1-1, with D perhaps matching TRBD1 (6 bases). The CDR3 extends over 16 amino acids. Germline assignment: CDR1 LGHDT and CDR2 YNNKEL (reference sequence). V lost 5 bases and J 3 bases, leaving 19 bases between the germline ends.

This sequence joins TRBV5-1 and TRBJ1-1; D unclear. The CDR3 sequence is 14 residues long. Germline V gene data show CDR1 as SGHRS and CDR2 as YFSETQ. V was cut by 2 bases and J by 3 bases, with 11 bases left in between. The DNA for the CDR3 is TGCGCCAGCAGCTTAACTAATGCGGACACTGAAGCTTTCTTT. The encoded protein is CASSLTNADTEAFF.

This chain links TRBV19 with TRBJ2-7, with TRBD2 as a possible D gene (5 bases). Germline V gives CDR1 LNHDA, CDR2 SQIVND (reference sequence). Trimming took off 0 bases at V and 7 bases at J, with 10 bases between the two ends. The CDR3 contains 13 residues. The CDR3 coding sequence is TGTGCCAGTAGTATAGATGGAGGACTTGAGCAGTACTTC. The encoded protein is CASSIDGGLEQYF.

Of note for this clone: Its ends do not fully match the called genes, so a read error is possible. The chain combines TRBV25-1 with TRBJ1-2; TRBD1 might be the D (6 bases). Germline CDR1 reads MGHDK; CDR2 reads SYGVNS. The CDR3 spans 13 residues. CDR3 sequence (DNA): TGTGCCAGCACTGAAACAAACAGGGACGGCTACACCTTC. Its protein is CASTETNRDGYTF.

This chain links TRBV6-4 with TRBJ2-4; D gene uncertain. The length of the CDR3 is 12 residues. Per the germline V gene, CDR1 is MRHNA and CDR2 is SNTAGT. V was pared by 0 bases and J by 7 bases, with 4 bases between. The DNA of the CDR3 is TGTGCCAGCAGTGACTCCGGGAACATTCAGTACTTC. Translation: CASSDSGNIQYF.

In this sample, this clone turned up a few times. This chain joins TRBV7-2 and TRBJ1-1; no clear D gene. Germline V gene sequence: CDR1 SGHTA, CDR2 FQGNSA. The CDR3 sequence is 11 residues long. Deletions cut 3 bases from V and 8 bases from J, with 7 bases between. Here the CDR3 DNA reads TGTGCCAGCAGCTTCAATCGGGAAGCTTTCTTT. Translated: CASSFNREAFF.

This chain joins TRBV7-3 and TRBJ2-3; D perhaps matches TRBD2 (5 bases). The ends were cut back, 0 bases at V and 3 bases at J, with 10 bases in the middle. Germline V gene lookup returns CDR1 SGHTA and CDR2 FQGTGA. This CDR3 is built from 15 residues. As DNA, the CDR3 is TGTGCCAGCAGCTTAACGGCTACTAGGACAGATACGCAGTATTTT. Its translation: CASSLTATRTDTQYF. Together with reference TRBV7-3 and TRBJ2-3, the CDR3 gives the full variable domain: GAGVSQTPSNKVTEKGKYVELRCDPISGHTALYWYRQSLGQGPEFLIYFQGTGAADDSGLPNDRFFAVRPEGSVSTLKIQRTERGDSAVYLCASSLTATRTDTQYFGPGTRLTVL.

Only one count was recorded for this clone. This chain connects TRBV6-1 to TRBJ1-1; D perhaps matches TRBD1 (6 bases). The CDR3 runs 14 residues. V was trimmed by 1 base and J by 10 bases, leaving 16 bases between them. Germline V CDR1 and CDR2: MNHNS, SASEGT. CDR3 DNA sequence: TGTGCCAGCAGTGAAGGACAGGCCTCCGAGGGAGCTTTCTTT. It codes for CASSEGQASEGAFF.

This chain connects TRBV9 to TRBJ1-3, with 8 positions matching TRBD1. This CDR3 is built from 17 residues. The V gene end was trimmed by 1 base and the J gene end by 6 bases; junction bases not matched to a gene: 12. CDR1 is SGDLS, CDR2 YYNGEE, per germline. The CDR3 region is CASSVLPHTQGANTIYF. The CDR3 coding sequence is TGTGCCAGCAGCGTACTTCCGCATACTCAGGGGGCAAACACCATATATTTT.

The chain employs TRBV28 and TRBJ1-1; D is unclear. Germline values: CDR1 MDHEN, CDR2 SYDVKM. V was cut by 8 bases and J by 0 bases, with 10 bases left in between. The CDR3 consists of 13 residues. The chain's CDR3 is CASLVALNTEAFF. In nucleotides, the CDR3 is TGTGCCAGCCTCGTGGCCCTGAACACTGAAGCTTTCTTT.

The chain combines TRBV10-1 with TRBJ1-2; weak D call: TRBD1 (5 bases). Trimming cost V 4 bases and J 5 bases, with 20 bases left between them. Germline CDR1 is WNHNN and CDR2 is SYGVQD (reference sequence). The CDR3 is 16 residues long. CDR3 protein: CASSAFRTQEGYGYTF. Here the CDR3 DNA reads TGCGCCAGCAGTGCATTTAGGACCCAGGAGGGGTATGGCTACACCTTC.

The chain recombines TRBV5-1 with TRBJ2-6, with 7 bases lining up with TRBD1. Germline CDR1 is SGHRS and CDR2 is YFSETQ. The CDR3 length is 18 residues. The V segment lost 0 bases and the J segment 2 bases; nucleotides outside the gene matches: 8. The CDR3 protein is CASSLGGQSVPGANVLTF. The CDR3 DNA sequence: TGCGCCAGCAGCTTGGGGGGACAGTCCGTCCCTGGGGCCAACGTCCTGACTTTC.

The CDR3 sequence: CASSDSAGAPWNEQFF. The CDR3 DNA reads as TGTGCCAGCAGTGACTCTGCGGGAGCCCCCTGGAATGAGCAGTTCTTC. The chain is built from TRBV6-4 and TRBJ2-1; 7 nucleotides line up with TRBD2. The junction had 9 bases not matched to a gene; V was cut back by 0 bases and J by 7 bases. Germline V gene lookup returns CDR1 MRHNA and CDR2 SNTAGT. The CDR3 is 16 residues long.

V and J are TRBV4-1 and TRBJ2-3; TRBD2 aligns across 7 bases. Trimming at V came to 4 bases and at J to 2 bases, leaving 9 bases not matched to a gene. Germline CDR1 reads MGHRA; CDR2 reads YSYEKL. The CDR3 spans 16 residues. The CDR3 nucleotides are TGCGCCAGCAGCCTTAAGCTAGCGGTTTACACAGATACGCAGTATTTT. Its protein product is CASSLKLAVYTDTQYF.

The chain has TRBV6-4 and TRBJ2-2; tentatively, D is TRBD1 (5 bases). There are 14 residues in the CDR3. The V gene's germline CDR1 is MRHNA and CDR2 SNTAGT. The V gene lost 11 bases and the J gene lost 2 bases, with 15 bases spanning the gap. The CDR3 region is CASGEQANTGELFF. The CDR3 DNA follows: TGTGCCTCTGGGGAACAGGCCAACACCGGGGAGCTGTTTTTT.

This chain links TRBV2 with TRBJ2-7, with D possibly being TRBD2 (5 bases). The germline V and J ends were trimmed by 3 bases and 5 bases, with 17 bases remaining between them. Germline assignment: CDR1 SNHLY and CDR2 FYNNEI. The CDR3 contains 15 residues. The CDR3 region is CASSEGYGPRDEQYF. The CDR3 region has the DNA TGTGCCAGCAGTGAGGGGTACGGCCCGAGGGACGAGCAGTACTTC.

The J gene is TRBJ1-2, the V gene TRBV7-8; 8 bases line up with TRBD1. V trimming: 0 bases; J trimming: 7 bases; junction bases outside the gene matches: 7. The V gene's germline CDR1 is SGHVS and CDR2 FQNEAQ. This CDR3 has 15 residues. CDR3 residues: CASSLAQQGDPGYTF. The CDR3 bases are TGTGCCAGCAGCTTAGCGCAACAGGGGGACCCTGGCTACACCTTC.

This sequence joins TRBV19 and TRBJ2-5; 8 nucleotides match TRBD1. V trimming: 4 bases; J trimming: 5 bases; junction bases outside the gene matches: 12. The germline V gene has CDR1 LNHDA and CDR2 SQIVND (reference sequence). The CDR3 sequence is 16 residues long. The CDR3 loop is CASSSNQGAKRETQYF. The CDR3 DNA is TGTGCCAGTAGTAGCAACCAGGGGGCGAAGAGGGAGACCCAGTACTTC.

This clone was counted only a few times. The V and J genes are TRBV7-9 and TRBJ2-3, with a tentative D call TRBD2 (7 bases). This CDR3 contains 16 residues. Germline CDR1 reads SEHNR; CDR2 reads FQNEAQ (reference sequence). Between the trimmed V and J ends, which lost 4 bases and 4 bases, there was a span of 18 bases. The CDR3 region is CASSSTGGRAADTQYF. The CDR3 DNA reads as TGTGCCAGCAGCTCCACGGGGGGCCGGGCAGCAGATACGCAGTATTTT.

The chain links TRBV19 to TRBJ2-1, with unresolved D. Between the trimmed V and J ends, which lost 5 bases and 8 bases, there was a span of 13 bases. The germline CDR1 and CDR2 sequences are LNHDA and SQIVND (reference sequence). The CDR3 has 13 amino acids. This CDR3 is CASSRFFADEQFF. The CDR3 nucleotides read TGTGCCAGTAGTCGGTTTTTTGCGGATGAGCAGTTCTTC.

The chain employs TRBV6-1 and TRBJ2-7, with 8 bases identical to TRBD2. The CDR3 is 18 residues long. Germline V gene sequence: CDR1 MNHNS, CDR2 SASEGT. V lost 1 base to trimming and J lost 4 bases; unmatched junction nucleotides: 15. CDR3 bases: TGTGCCAGCAGTGAAGGTTTCGGGGCTGGCGGGGGGCTTTACGAGCAGTACGTC. Translation gives CASSEGFGAGGGLYEQYV.

The chain has TRBV27 and TRBJ2-3; possibly TRBD2 for D (6 bases). Germline CDR1 MNHEY, CDR2 SMNVEV (reference sequence). The V end was cut by 6 bases, the J end by 6 bases, with 16 bases between. The CDR3 covers 14 residues. CDR3 residues: CASSYNGGRDTQYF. The DNA for the CDR3 is TGTGCCAGCAGCTATAATGGGGGGAGGGATACGCAGTATTTT.